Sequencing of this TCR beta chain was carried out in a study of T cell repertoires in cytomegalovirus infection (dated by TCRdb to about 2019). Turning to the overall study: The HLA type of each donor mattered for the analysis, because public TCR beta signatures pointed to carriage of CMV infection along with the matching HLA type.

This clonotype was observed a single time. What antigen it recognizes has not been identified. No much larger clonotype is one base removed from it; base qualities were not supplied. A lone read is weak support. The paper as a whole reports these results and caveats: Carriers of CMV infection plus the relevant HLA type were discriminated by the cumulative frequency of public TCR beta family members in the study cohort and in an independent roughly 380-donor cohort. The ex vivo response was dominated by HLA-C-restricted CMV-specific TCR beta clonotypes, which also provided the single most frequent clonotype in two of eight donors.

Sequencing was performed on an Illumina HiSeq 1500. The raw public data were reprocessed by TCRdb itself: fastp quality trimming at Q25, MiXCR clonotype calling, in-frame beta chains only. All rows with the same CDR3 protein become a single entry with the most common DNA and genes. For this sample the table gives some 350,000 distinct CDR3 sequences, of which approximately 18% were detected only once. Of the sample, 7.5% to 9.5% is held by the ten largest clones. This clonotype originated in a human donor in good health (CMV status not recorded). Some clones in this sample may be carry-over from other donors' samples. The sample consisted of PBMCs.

The CDR3 here reads CASTPVPETEAFF. The nucleotide sequence reads TGTGCCAGCACTCCAGTCCCGGAGACTGAAGCTTTCTTT. In this chain, TRBV11-1 is recombined with TRBJ1-1, with the D gene uncertain. The V end loses 7 bases and the J end loses 5 bases, and a stretch of 14 bases separates them. The germline V gene (reference sequence) yields SGHAT for CDR1 and FQDESV for CDR2. The CDR3 has 13 amino acids, counting the end cysteine and phenylalanine. Only the CDR3 part of the read is kept: 39 bases, read in frame from the first base.